This T cell receptor (beta chain) was obtained from a study of regulatory T cells in long-lasting Graves disease. General observations from the study: Possibly, accuracy suffered from the small sample size.

This clonotype appeared many times. Its antigen is not known. Time point denoted: newly diagnosed GD, antithyroid drugs for less than 3 months. The TCR library was made from RNA extracted from PBMCs. The CDR3 is made up of 13 amino acids. CDR1 and CDR2 from the germline V gene are KGHSH and LQKENI. Deletions cut 1 base from V and 8 bases from J, with 9 bases between. Researchers made TCR beta libraries by using iRepertoire HTBI primers and running Arm-PCR on CDR3 regions. TCRdb re-derived calls from the multiplex PCR reads in MiXCR, one entry per CDR3 protein. The sample lists around 480,000 distinct CDR3 sequences; around 16% were seen once. The same sample was also used in a study of T cells in Graves' hyperthyroidism and ophthalmopathy. That work contributes: Hyperthyroidism had been newly diagnosed in patients aged 18 to 65, and its duration was under 2 months. An initial round of RT-PCR targeting the TCR CDR3 relied on the HTBI primer set.

The TCR originated in a man in his forties with Graves disease. The chain couples TRBV18 to TRBJ2-1; D call uncertain. This material consisted of peripheral blood mononuclear cells (PBMCs), taken at new diagnosis, from a patient treated with antithyroid drugs. DNA of the CDR3: TGTGCCAGCTCACCACTAGGGAACGATGAGCAGTTCTTC. This translates into CASSPLGNDEQFF.